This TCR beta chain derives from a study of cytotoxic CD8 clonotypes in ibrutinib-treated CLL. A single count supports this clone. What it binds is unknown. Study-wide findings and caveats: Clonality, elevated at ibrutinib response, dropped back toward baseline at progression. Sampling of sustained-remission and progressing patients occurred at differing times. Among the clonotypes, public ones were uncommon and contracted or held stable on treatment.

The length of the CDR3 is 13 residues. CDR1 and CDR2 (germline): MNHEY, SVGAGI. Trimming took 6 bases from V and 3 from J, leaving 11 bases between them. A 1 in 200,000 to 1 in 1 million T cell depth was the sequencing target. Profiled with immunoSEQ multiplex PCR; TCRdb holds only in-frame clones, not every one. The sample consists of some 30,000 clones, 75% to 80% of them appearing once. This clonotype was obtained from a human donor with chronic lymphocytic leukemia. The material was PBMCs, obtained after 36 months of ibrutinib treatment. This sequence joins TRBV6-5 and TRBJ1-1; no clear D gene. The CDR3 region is CASSSSADTEAFF. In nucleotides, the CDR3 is TGTGCCAGCAGCTCTAGTGCGGACACTGAAGCTTTCTTT.